This is a list of T cell receptor beta chains from one sample in a study of T cells in Graves' hyperthyroidism and ophthalmopathy. TCRdb reprocessed the multiplex PCR reads with MiXCR, giving one entry per CDR3 protein. Seen here are some 800,000 distinct CDR3 sequences, around 39% observed once, and the top ten hold about 9%. The specimen sequenced was blood. Receptors were obtained from a man aged 18 to 30 with Graves' hyperthyroidism. The CDR3 runs from the conserved cysteine through the conserved F or W. Clone sizes are given selectively: once, few, many, or a class where the clone is expanded.

clone size | CDR3 length | J gene | V gene | CDR3 protein
many | 15 | TRBJ1-5 | TRBV7-8 | CASSPDRGNGQPQHF
many | 14 | TRBJ2-2 | TRBV10-2 | CASKGDSYTGELFF
NA | 16 | TRBJ1-4 | TRBV15 | CATSSFYPGTAEKLFF
few | 19 | TRBJ2-6 | TRBV7-9 | CASSSTTRTALSGANVLTF
NA | 15 | TRBJ2-5 | TRBV14 | CASSQVLADGETQYF
NA | 12 | TRBJ2-7 | TRBV6-5 | CASRGFSYEQYF
NA | 18 | TRBJ2-5 | TRBV3-1 | CASSQGSRVLGGQETQYF
few | 13 | TRBJ1-1 | TRBV6-5 | CASSHLDSTEAFF
many | 11 | TRBJ1-1 | TRBV10-3 | CAISEGQRAFF
once | 15 | TRBJ2-7 | TRBV5-5 | CASSFAGTGGSEQYF
many | 14 | TRBJ1-1 | TRBV15 | CATSRMTGNTEAFF
many | 13 | TRBJ1-6 | TRBV12-3/TRBV12-4 | CASSDRINSPLHF
NA | 14 | TRBJ2-6 | TRBV13 | CASSANTGANVLTF
NA | 17 | TRBJ2-2 | TRBV7-9 | CASSETVGTGPTGELFF
few | 13 | TRBJ2-3 | TRBV29-1 | CSVDSGGTDTQYF
many | 15 | TRBJ1-3 | TRBV15 | CATSTGARSGNTIYF
NA | 12 | TRBJ2-3 | TRBV25-1 | CASSEFTDTQYF
many | 14 | TRBJ1-1 | TRBV15 | CATASPGENTEAFF
NA | 16 | TRBJ2-5 | TRBV2 | CASSPARGSGQETQYF
once | 12 | TRBJ1-5 | TRBV2 | CAAGQDTGPQHF
few | 13 | TRBJ1-2 | TRBV29-1 | CSVERGGGRGYTF
NA | 16 | TRBJ1-2 | TRBV5-1 | CASSPGQSSTNYGYTF
few | 15 | TRBJ2-5 | TRBV20-1 | CSARVALRGRETQYF
NA | 16 | TRBJ1-1 | TRBV7-7 | CASSLFGQGERAEAFF
once | 13 | TRBJ2-7 | TRBV7-2 | CASSLGIEYEQYF
NA | 16 | TRBJ2-5 | TRBV11-2 | CASSTRTSGRRETQYF
few | 14 | TRBJ2-7 | TRBV20-1 | CSAPPEGSSYEQYF
NA | 16 | TRBJ2-7 | TRBV11-2 | CASSTPGEILSYEQCF
NA | 13 | TRBJ2-5 | TRBV10-3 | CASSFTDQETQYF
many | 15 | TRBJ2-7 | TRBV10-3 | CAISESPGQGYEQYF
few | 15 | TRBJ1-4 | TRBV7-6 | CASSPWTGTSEKLFF
many | 14 | TRBJ1-1 | TRBV29-1 | CSVEDGERNTEAFF
NA | 13 | TRBJ2-5 | TRBV6-5 | CASSWDSQVTQYF
few | 13 | TRBJ1-1 | TRBV13 | CASSLDRRNEAFF
many | 15 | TRBJ1-5 | TRBV5-1 | CASSLEPNSNQPQHF
NA | 14 | NA | TRBV20-1 | CSARDQLATDTQYF
few | 18 | TRBJ2-6 | TRBV5-4 | CASSQGTGYLSGANVLTF
NA | 15 | TRBJ1-1 | TRBV5-1 | CASSSSTGGVAEAFF
NA | 13 | TRBJ1-5 | TRBV7-9 | CASSRGTGEPQHF
few | 14 | TRBJ1-2 | TRBV12-3/TRBV12-4 | CASGGDRGGYGYTF
NA | 14 | TRBJ2-7 | TRBV7-9 | CASSGSLAAYEQYF